Following are 29 T cell receptor beta chains from one sample sequenced in a study of cytomegalovirus exposure and HLA in healthy donors. The assay was immunoSEQ multiplex PCR, and TCRdb's table has in-frame clones only and misses some. The sample records more than 110,000 clones, 94% being singletons. Sequencing was performed on PBMCs. The receptors here all came from a man aged 18 to 29 in good health and CMV-seropositive.

This chain connects TRBV27 to TRBJ2-7; 9 bases map to TRBD2. Germline loops: CDR1 MNHEY, CDR2 SMNVEV (reference sequence). There are 15 residues in the CDR3. The V gene end was trimmed by 4 bases and the J gene end by 2 bases; junction bases not matched to a gene: 6. The CDR3 protein is CASSYLAGGPYEQYF. Written as DNA, the CDR3 is TGTGCCAGCAGTTATTTGGCGGGAGGGCCCTACGAGCAGTACTTC.

V is TRBV14 and J is TRBJ1-2; the D is unclear. The V gene's germline CDR1 is SGHDN and CDR2 FVKESK. CDR3 length equals 13 residues. Trimming took off 3 bases at V and 1 base at J, with 6 bases between the two ends. The CDR3 region has the DNA TGTGCCAGCAGCCATAACAGTAACTATGGCTACACCTTC. It yields the protein CASSHNSNYGYTF.

J is TRBJ2-7 and V is TRBV4-2; no clear D gene. V was clipped by 1 base and J by 1 base, with 14 bases between them. The CDR3 is 16 residues long. Per the germline V gene, CDR1 is LGHNA and CDR2 is YNFKEQ. The CDR3 nucleotides are TGTGCCAGCAGCCAAGGGTTGCAGCGAGTGTCCTACGAGCAGTACTTC. It yields the protein CASSQGLQRVSYEQYF.

The chain couples TRBV18 to TRBJ1-4; 7 nucleotides match TRBD1. Germline loops: CDR1 KGHSH, CDR2 LQKENI. The CDR3 is 18 amino acids. J was trimmed by 5 bases and V by 1 base; bases with no gene match: 13. This chain's CDR3 is CASSPLAGQVSANEKLFF. In DNA form, the CDR3 reads TGTGCCAGCTCACCACTGGCAGGACAGGTATCTGCGAATGAAAAACTGTTTTTT.

The chain joins TRBV4-1 to TRBJ2-7, with 10 bases matching TRBD1. The J segment lost 7 bases and the V segment lost 0 bases, leaving 6 bases of the junction unmatched. The CDR3 covers 15 residues. CDR1 is MGHRA, CDR2 YSYEKL, per germline. CDR3 coding DNA: TGCGCCAGCAGCCAAGAACCGGGACAGGGGTTTGAGCAGTACTTC. The encoded protein is CASSQEPGQGFEQYF.

The gene calls are TRBV10-3 and TRBJ1-2, with TRBD1 as a possible D gene (6 bases). This CDR3 region has 15 residues. Germline loops: CDR1 ENHRY, CDR2 SYGVKD. V was cut by 1 base and J by 3 bases, with 12 bases left in between. CDR3 sequence: CAISEYTGNHYGYTF. CDR3 DNA: TGTGCCATCAGTGAGTATACAGGGAATCACTATGGCTACACCTTC.

This chain joins TRBV7-2 and TRBJ1-3; D gene ambiguous. V lost 5 bases and J lost 0, with 11 bases in between. Germline loops: CDR1 SGHTA, CDR2 FQGNSA. The CDR3 totals 15 residues. This chain's CDR3 is CASSPRLISGNTIYF. In DNA, the CDR3 is TGTGCCAGCAGCCCGAGACTAATCTCTGGAAACACCATATATTTT.

The chain links TRBV4-1 to TRBJ2-2; perhaps TRBD1 as D (6 bases). The CDR3 loop spans 15 amino acids. Germline V CDR1 and CDR2: MGHRA, YSYEKL. V gave up 6 bases and J gave up 2 bases, with 13 bases separating them. CDR3 DNA sequence: TGCGCCAGCAGTCTACTACAGGGAAACACCGGGGAGCTGTTTTTT. It codes for CASSLLQGNTGELFF.

The CDR3 reads CASSLELEPQDEQFF. For the CDR3, the DNA is TGTGCCAGCAGCTTAGAGTTAGAGCCCCAGGATGAGCAGTTCTTC. V gene TRBV7-6 combines with J gene TRBJ2-1; the D is unclear. The CDR3 spans 15 residues. The V and J ends lost 1 base and 8 bases respectively, with 15 bases between them. The germline V gene has CDR1 SGHVS and CDR2 FNYEAQ.

The V gene is TRBV5-5, the J gene TRBJ2-7; unclear D gene. CDR1 SGHKS and CDR2 YYEKEE come from the germline V gene (reference sequence). This CDR3 has 13 amino acids. The V and J ends lost 4 bases and 4 bases respectively, with 12 bases between them. Written as DNA, the CDR3 is TGTGCCAGCAGCATAGAGAGCATTTACGAGCAGTACTTC. Encoded protein: CASSIESIYEQYF.

The rearrangement joins TRBV6-4 to TRBJ1-1; D gene uncertain. The CDR3 extends over 14 amino acids. V dropped 3 bases and J dropped 6 bases, with 14 bases sitting between them. Germline V CDR1 and CDR2: MRHNA, SNTAGT. CDR3 protein: CASSETHGLPEAFF. The CDR3 region has the DNA TGTGCCAGCAGTGAAACGCACGGACTCCCTGAAGCTTTCTTT.

This chain links TRBV7-3 with TRBJ1-1; unclear D gene. This CDR3 region has 14 residues. Germline V CDR1 and CDR2: SGHTA, FQGTGA. With 2 bases removed from V and 1 base from J, the gap between germline ends came to 8 bases. The chain's CDR3 is CASSLYPGNTEAFF. CDR3 in DNA: TGTGCCAGCAGCTTATATCCAGGGAACACTGAAGCTTTCTTT.

J is TRBJ2-5 and V is TRBV2, with D perhaps TRBD2 (5 bases). This CDR3 spans 14 amino acids. V lost 5 bases and J lost 2, with 12 bases in between. Germline CDR1 and CDR2: SNHLY and FYNNEI. CDR3: CASSLGGSQETQYF. The DNA of the CDR3 is TGTGCCAGCAGTCTTGGCGGGTCACAAGAGACCCAGTACTTC. Supplemented by reference TRBV2 and TRBJ2-5, the full variable domain reads EPEVTQTPSHQVTQMGQEVILRCVPISNHLYFYWYRQILGQKVEFLVSFYNNEISEKSEIFDDQFSVERPDGSNFTLKIRSTKLEDSAMYFCASSLGGSQETQYFGPGTRLLVL.

The rearrangement uses TRBV19 and TRBJ1-2; D possibly corresponds to TRBD1 (6 bases). The V and J ends lost 8 bases and 12 bases respectively, with 13 bases between them. The CDR3 runs 10 residues. Germline CDR1 is LNHDA and CDR2 is SQIVND (reference sequence). For the CDR3, the DNA is TGTGCCAGTGGGACACCTTGGCACACCTTC. Protein product: CASGTPWHTF.

The CDR3 region has the DNA TGTGCCAGCAGTTACTCGGGACAATATAGCAATCAGCCCCAGCATTTT. Translating gives CASSYSGQYSNQPQHF. The V and J genes are TRBV6-6 and TRBJ1-5; maybe TRBD1 (6 bases). V dropped 0 bases and J dropped 0 bases, with 9 bases sitting between them. Germline loops: CDR1 MNHNY, CDR2 SVGAGI (reference sequence). This CDR3 is 16 amino acids long.

J is TRBJ1-2 and V is TRBV9; 7 bases align to TRBD1. The CDR3 has 13 amino acids. V gave up 0 bases and J gave up 4 bases; unmatched junction bases: 0. The germline gives CDR1 SGDLS, CDR2 YYNGEE. In nucleotides, the CDR3 is TGTGCCAGCAGCGTAGAGGGGGCCTATGGCTACACCTTC. Translating it yields CASSVEGAYGYTF.

The chain uses TRBV2 and TRBJ2-1, with 12 bases identical to TRBD2. The V segment lost 5 bases and the J segment 8 bases; nucleotides outside the gene matches: 7. The CDR3 covers 15 residues. CDR1 is SNHLY and CDR2 is FYNNEI in the germline V gene. In DNA form, the CDR3 reads TGTGCCAGCAGTTCTAGGACTAGCGGGACCCATGAGCAGTTCTTC. Protein: CASSSRTSGTHEQFF.

V is TRBV6-4 and J is TRBJ2-1, with TRBD2 matching 7 bases. The CDR3 is made up of 17 amino acids. The V segment lost 6 bases and the J segment 0 bases; nucleotides outside the gene matches: 11. Germline V gives CDR1 MRHNA, CDR2 SNTAGT. The CDR3 sequence: CASSSGLSGTSYNEQFF. For the CDR3, the DNA is TGTGCCAGCAGCTCTGGACTCAGCGGGACCTCCTACAATGAGCAGTTCTTC.

This chain joins TRBV27 and TRBJ2-1, with 7 bases identical to TRBD2. This CDR3 has 16 amino acids. With V trimmed by 2 bases and J by 4 bases, 8 bases remained unmatched. CDR1 MNHEY and CDR2 SMNVEV come from the germline V gene (reference sequence). DNA of the CDR3: TGTGCCAGCAGTTTAAGGGGTCTAGCGGCTTACAATGAGCAGTTCTTC. Protein: CASSLRGLAAYNEQFF.

This chain connects TRBV28 to TRBJ2-7; 8 bases fit TRBD1. Germline-derived CDR1 and CDR2 are MDHEN and SYDVKM. The length of the CDR3 is 14 residues. Losses at the gene ends were 10 bases for V and 6 bases for J; bases not matched to a gene: 14. CDR3 coding DNA: TGTGCCACCTCACTCCCGGGACAGGCCTTCGAGCAGTACTTC. Translation gives CATSLPGQAFEQYF.

The chain uses TRBV7-9 and TRBJ2-2; D not certain. In germline, CDR1 is SEHNR, CDR2 FQNEAQ (reference sequence). This CDR3 has 16 residues. V shed 5 bases and J shed 1 base, with 14 bases lying between them. This CDR3 is CASSPFEPGNTGELFF. The CDR3 bases are TGTGCCAGCAGCCCCTTCGAACCCGGGAACACCGGGGAGCTGTTTTTT.

The V and J genes are TRBV5-1 and TRBJ2-2; 7 bases map to TRBD1. This CDR3 has 15 residues. Looked up from germline, CDR1 is SGHRS and CDR2 is YFSETQ. Trimming at V came to 4 bases and at J to 2 bases, leaving 5 bases not matched to a gene. CDR3 sequence (DNA): TGCGCCAGCAGCCCCGGGACAGCTAACACCGGGGAGCTGTTTTTT. Its translation is CASSPGTANTGELFF. The entire variable domain, with the rest obtained from reference TRBV5-1 and TRBJ2-2, is as follows: KAGVTQTPRYLIKTRGQQVTLSCSPISGHRSVSWYQQTPGQGLQFLFEYFSETQRNKGNFPGRFSGRQFSNSRSEMNVSTLELGDSALYLCASSPGTANTGELFFGEGSRLTVL.

The chain recombines TRBV4-1 with TRBJ2-1, with 11 nucleotides matching TRBD2. The V and J ends lost 3 bases and 6 bases, in that order; junction bases with no gene match: 4. From germline, CDR1 is MGHRA and CDR2 YSYEKL. The CDR3 spans 15 residues. The CDR3 bases are TGCGCCAGCAGCCAGCTCCTAGCGGGGGGCAATGAGCAGTTCTTC. Translating gives CASSQLLAGGNEQFF.

This chain uses TRBV11-2 with TRBJ2-1; D gene ambiguous. Trimming left V 0 bases short and J 5 bases short, with 5 bases between. The germline V gene has CDR1 SGHAT and CDR2 FQNNGV. The CDR3 is made up of 13 amino acids. CDR3 bases: TGTGCCAGCAGCTTAGACCAGGACAATGAGCAGTTCTTC. Protein sequence: CASSLDQDNEQFF.

The genes are TRBV7-2 and TRBJ2-2, with 7 nucleotides matching TRBD1. The CDR3 consists of 13 residues. V lost 5 bases to trimming and J lost 9 bases; unmatched junction nucleotides: 6. Germline V gene lookup returns CDR1 SGHTA and CDR2 FQGNSA. CDR3 sequence reads: CASSIGQERELFF. CDR3 DNA: TGTGCCAGCAGCATCGGACAGGAAAGGGAGCTGTTTTTT. The full variable domain, with the rest looked up from reference TRBV7-2 and TRBJ2-2, is GAGVSQSPSNKVTEKGKDVELRCDPISGHTALYWYRQSLGQGLEFLIYFQGNSAPDKSGLPSDRFSAERTGGSVSTLTIQRTQQEDSAVYLCASSIGQERELFFGEGSRLTVL.

Worth noting for this clone: Other DNA sequences of this sample code for an identical CDR3. DNA of the CDR3: TGTGCCAGCAGTGGGGGCAGGGGTAATCAGCCCCAGCATTTT. It is translated as CASSGGRGNQPQHF. The chain links TRBV2 to TRBJ1-5; D possibly corresponds to TRBD1 (6 bases). The CDR3 runs to 14 residues. Deletions cut 4 bases from V and 4 bases from J, with 11 bases between. The V gene's germline CDR1 is SNHLY and CDR2 FYNNEI.

The rearrangement joins TRBV2 to TRBJ1-2; tentatively, D is TRBD1 (6 bases). The CDR3 is made up of 15 amino acids. V gave up 6 bases and J gave up 8 bases, with 22 bases separating them. Germline CDR1 and CDR2: SNHLY and FYNNEI. The CDR3 DNA is TGTGCCAGCAGGGGGGCCTCGGCCCCCCAAGAGGGCTACACCTTC. Its translation is CASRGASAPQEGYTF.

The J gene is TRBJ1-1, the V gene TRBV30; TRBD1 is a possible D gene (6 bases). With 5 bases removed from V and 3 bases from J, the gap between germline ends came to 13 bases. In germline, CDR1 is GTSNPN, CDR2 SVGIG (reference sequence). The CDR3 is 13 amino acids. CDR3 sequence: CAWEQTGYTEAFF. The CDR3 nucleotides read TGTGCCTGGGAACAGACAGGCTACACTGAAGCTTTCTTT.

The genes are TRBV7-8 and TRBJ2-7; 7 bases match TRBD1. CDR3 length equals 12 residues. Looked up from germline, CDR1 is SGHVS and CDR2 is FQNEAQ. V lost 4 bases and J lost 12; bases outside the gene matches: 9. The CDR3 region has the DNA TGTGCCAGCAGCTCCCACAGGGGCCCAAGGTACTTC. As protein: CASSSHRGPRYF.